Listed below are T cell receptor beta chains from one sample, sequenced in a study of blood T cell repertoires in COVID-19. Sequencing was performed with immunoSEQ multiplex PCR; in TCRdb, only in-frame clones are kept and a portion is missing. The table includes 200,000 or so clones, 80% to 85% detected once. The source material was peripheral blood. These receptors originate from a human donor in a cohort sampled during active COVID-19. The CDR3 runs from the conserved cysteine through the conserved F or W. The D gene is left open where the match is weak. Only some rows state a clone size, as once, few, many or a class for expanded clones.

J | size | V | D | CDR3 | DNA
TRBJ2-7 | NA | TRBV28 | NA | CASSFPGRAYEQYF | TGTGCCAGCAGTTTTCCGGGCAGGGCCTACGAGCAGTACTTC
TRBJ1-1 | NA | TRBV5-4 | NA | CASSRQGDNEAFF | TGTGCCAGCAGCCGGCAGGGTGATAATGAAGCTTTCTTT
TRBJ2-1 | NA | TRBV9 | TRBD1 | CASSGGQGIYNEQFF | TGTGCCAGCAGCGGAGGACAGGGTATATACAATGAGCAGTTCTTC
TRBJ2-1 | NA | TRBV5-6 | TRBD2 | CASSWVREVRNEQFF | TGTGCCAGCAGCTGGGTCCGGGAGGTACGTAATGAGCAGTTCTTC
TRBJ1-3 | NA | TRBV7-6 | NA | CASSTSGQLVSGNTIYF | TGTGCCAGCAGCACAAGCGGACAGTTAGTCTCTGGAAACACCATATATTTT
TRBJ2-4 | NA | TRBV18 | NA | CASSSLSFDIQYF | TGTGCCAGCTCGTCGTTGAGCTTCGACATTCAGTACTTC
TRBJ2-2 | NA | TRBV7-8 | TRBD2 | CASSFSGRSTGELFF | TGTGCCAGCAGCTTCAGCGGGAGGAGCACCGGGGAGCTGTTTTTT
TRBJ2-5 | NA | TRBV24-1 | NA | CATSDPGAVIEETQYF | TGTGCCACCAGTGATCCGGGAGCGGTAATTGAAGAGACCCAGTACTTC
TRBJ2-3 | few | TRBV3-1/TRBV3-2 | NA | CASSHLYKTGGFGTQYF | TGTGCCAGCAGCCACCTATATAAGACAGGTGGATTTGGTACGCAGTATTTT
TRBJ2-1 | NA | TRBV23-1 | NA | CASSHRARGVYEQFF | TGCGCCAGCAGTCATAGGGCCAGGGGGGTTTATGAGCAGTTCTTC
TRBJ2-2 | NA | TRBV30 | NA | CAWSVGRPRYDTGELFF | TGTGCCTGGAGTGTGGGCAGGCCGAGATACGACACCGGGGAGCTGTTTTTT
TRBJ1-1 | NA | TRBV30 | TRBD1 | CARAPPTGGSGDTEAFF | TGTGCCCGAGCTCCTCCAACAGGGGGCTCGGGAGACACTGAAGCTTTCTTT
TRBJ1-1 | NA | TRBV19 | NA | CASSIQLNTEAFF | TGTGCCAGTAGTATTCAGTTGAACACTGAAGCTTTCTTT
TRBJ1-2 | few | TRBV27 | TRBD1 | CATSRDRGFSGYTF | TGTGCCACCTCCCGGGACAGGGGGTTTAGTGGCTACACCTTC
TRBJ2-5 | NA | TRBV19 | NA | CASSKMAGGEETQYF | TGTGCCAGTAGTAAAATGGCTGGCGGGGAGGAGACCCAGTACTTC